Below, 29 T cell receptor beta chains from the same sample are listed, as sequenced in a study of technical replicates of blood from a handful of donors. The assay was immunoSEQ multiplex PCR, and TCRdb's table has in-frame clones only and misses some. The sample carries tens of thousands of clones, roughly 94% recorded once. The sequenced material came from T cells isolated from PBMCs. These TCRs come from a human donor in good health.

V and J are TRBV2 and TRBJ2-7; 9 positions agree with TRBD1. With 7 bases clipped from V and 3 bases from J, the junction kept 7 bases outside the gene matches. The germline gives CDR1 SNHLY, CDR2 FYNNEI. This CDR3 contains 14 residues. CDR3 sequence reads: CASTGDRGFYEQYF. CDR3 nucleotides: TGTGCCAGCACGGGAGACAGGGGGTTCTACGAGCAGTACTTC.

This clone has just a few counts. V usage is TRBV30 and J usage is TRBJ1-1; D uncertain. This CDR3 has 11 amino acids. Germline lookup yields CDR1 GTSNPN and CDR2 SVGIG (reference sequence). This chain's CDR3 is CAGGVNTEAFF. In DNA form, the CDR3 reads TGTGCGGGAGGAGTGAACACTGAAGCTTTCTTT.

J is TRBJ2-1 and V is TRBV19; possible D gene TRBD2, 5 bases. This CDR3 spans 13 amino acids. V was cut by 4 bases and J by 8 bases, with 12 bases left in between. CDR1 is LNHDA, CDR2 SQIVND, per germline (reference sequence). The chain's CDR3 is CASSSGPGDEQFF. Written as DNA, the CDR3 is TGTGCCAGTAGTAGCGGGCCCGGCGATGAGCAGTTCTTC.

V is TRBV7-9 and J is TRBJ1-1, with a possible D match to TRBD1 (5 bases). CDR1 is SEHNR, CDR2 FQNEAQ, per germline (reference sequence). Trimming removed 3 bases from V and 4 bases from J, with 15 bases in between. This CDR3 contains 15 residues. The CDR3 DNA reads as TGTGCCAGCAGCTTGGGACTCACGGGGAGCACTGAAGCTTTCTTT. Amino acid sequence: CASSLGLTGSTEAFF.

The chain employs TRBV6-1 and TRBJ1-5, with D maybe TRBD1 (6 bases). Trimming took 10 bases from V and 8 from J, leaving 18 bases between them. The CDR3 contains 13 residues. Germline V gene lookup returns CDR1 MNHNS and CDR2 SASEGT. In nucleotides, the CDR3 is TGTGCCATCCATGACAGGCTATTCGAGCCCCAGCATTTT. Its translation is CAIHDRLFEPQHF.

V and J are TRBV27 and TRBJ1-2; tentatively, D is TRBD1 (6 bases). Trimming left V 8 bases short and J 2 bases short, with 21 bases between. The CDR3 spans 16 residues. Germline V CDR1 and CDR2: MNHEY, SMNVEV (reference sequence). For the CDR3, the DNA is TGTGCCAGCTCCAACATCCACTTCACAGGGAACTATGGCTACACCTTC. Translating gives CASSNIHFTGNYGYTF.

V usage is TRBV6-1 and J usage is TRBJ2-1; D is undetermined. This CDR3 is built from 16 residues. Trimming removed 2 bases at V and 7 bases at J, with 18 bases between. The V gene's germline CDR1 is MNHNS and CDR2 SASEGT. CDR3 DNA sequence: TGTGCCAGCAGTGAACTATCCGCTAGTTCGTATAATGAGCAGTTCTTC. This encodes CASSELSASSYNEQFF.

The chain links TRBV5-1 to TRBJ2-7; D perhaps matches TRBD2 (5 bases). CDR3 length: 13 amino acids. Trimming took off 1 base at V and 4 bases at J, with 9 bases between the two ends. CDR1 and CDR2 from the germline V gene are SGHRS and YFSETQ. This chain's CDR3 is CASSLRLAYEQYF. The CDR3 DNA reads as TGCGCCAGCAGCTTGAGGCTAGCTTACGAGCAGTACTTC.

The rearrangement joins TRBV6-1 to TRBJ2-1; 8 bases fit TRBD2. Germline CDR1 reads MNHNS; CDR2 reads SASEGT. V was pared by 2 bases and J by 6 bases, with 9 bases of the junction left unmatched. This CDR3 is 16 amino acids long. CDR3 DNA: TGTGCCAGCAGTGAAACATGGGGACTAGGTTTCAATGAGCAGTTCTTC. This translates into CASSETWGLGFNEQFF.

The chain combines TRBV6-1 with TRBJ1-5; D is possibly TRBD1 (5 bases). Germline lookup yields CDR1 MNHNS and CDR2 SASEGT. V was clipped by 7 bases and J by 3 bases, with 16 bases between them. This CDR3 is 15 amino acids long. The CDR3 coding sequence is TGTGCCAGCATGGAGGGGACGGGATTCAATCAGCCCCAGCATTTT. It encodes CASMEGTGFNQPQHF.

V usage is TRBV10-3 and J usage is TRBJ1-1; 8 nucleotides agree with TRBD1. This CDR3 is 13 amino acids long. Germline CDR1 reads ENHRY; CDR2 reads SYGVKD. The ends lost 6 bases at V and 1 base at J; junction bases unmatched: 1. The CDR3 DNA reads as TGTGCCATCAGAGGACAGGGGAACACTGAAGCTTTCTTT. Encoded protein: CAIRGQGNTEAFF.

This chain connects TRBV2 to TRBJ2-2, with 8 nucleotides matching TRBD2. Unmatched junction bases numbered 9, after V lost 8 bases and J lost 4 bases. In germline, CDR1 is SNHLY, CDR2 FYNNEI. The CDR3 consists of 15 residues. The CDR3 DNA is TGTGCCAGCGGCAAAGCGGGAGAGGGCACCGGGGAGCTGTTTTTT. Translation: CASGKAGEGTGELFF.

The V gene is TRBV7-6, the J gene TRBJ2-7, with 8 bases identical to TRBD2. Per the germline V gene, CDR1 is SGHVS and CDR2 is FNYEAQ. The CDR3 runs to 14 residues. The junction had 8 bases not matched to a gene; V was cut back by 3 bases and J by 7 bases. DNA of the CDR3: TGTGCCAGCAGCTTGTCGGGAGGGCCAGGGGAGCAGTACTTC. This encodes CASSLSGGPGEQYF.

This chain uses TRBV9 with TRBJ2-1, with D uncertain. The germline V gene has CDR1 SGDLS and CDR2 YYNGEE. Trimming stripped 0 bases from V and 0 bases from J, with 4 bases between. This CDR3 spans 14 amino acids. The CDR3 nucleotides read TGTGCCAGCAGCGTAGCGGGCTCCTACAATGAGCAGTTCTTC. It yields the protein CASSVAGSYNEQFF.

The chain carries TRBV2 and TRBJ1-5; D not certain. CDR1 SNHLY and CDR2 FYNNEI come from the germline V gene. Between the trimmed V and J ends, which lost 5 bases and 5 bases, there was a span of 7 bases. The CDR3 is made up of 12 amino acids. CDR3 sequence (DNA): TGTGCCAGCAGTCGGGGATATCAGCCCCAGCATTTT. It is translated as CASSRGYQPQHF.

This clone was detected only once. The DNA is left out, because the CDR3 cannot be placed on it with certainty; the CDR3 is given as TCRdb lists it. The V gene is TRBV6-5, the J gene TRBJ2-3; the D segment call TRBD2 is taken from the table without a DNA check. Including both end residues, the CDR3 is 12 amino acids long. Germline V gene data show CDR1 as MNHEY and CDR2 as SVGAGI. The CDR3 sequence: CASSTSVDTQYF.

This sequence joins TRBV9 and TRBJ2-1; 7 bases align to TRBD2. The germline gives CDR1 SGDLS, CDR2 YYNGEE. The length of the CDR3 is 16 residues. J was trimmed by 7 bases and V by 0 bases; bases with no gene match: 10. The CDR3 reads CASSVVASGNLNEQFF. Written as DNA, the CDR3 is TGTGCCAGCAGCGTAGTCGCTAGCGGAAACCTGAATGAGCAGTTCTTC.

V usage is TRBV6-5 and J usage is TRBJ2-5; 7 positions agree with TRBD2. The V segment lost 6 bases and the J segment 3 bases; nucleotides outside the gene matches: 7. Germline CDR1 is MNHEY and CDR2 is SVGAGI. This CDR3 has 14 residues. The CDR3: CASSQTSEEETQYF. In DNA form, the CDR3 reads TGTGCCAGCAGCCAAACTAGCGAGGAAGAGACCCAGTACTTC.

This clone was seen only once. The chain has TRBV4-1 and TRBJ1-1; possibly TRBD1 for D (5 bases). The germline gives CDR1 MGHRA, CDR2 YSYEKL. V was shortened by 0 bases and J by 1 base, with 6 bases between the two germline ends. The CDR3 is 14 residues long. The CDR3 nucleotides read TGCGCCAGCAGCCAAGAGACAGAGAACACTGAAGCTTTCTTT. Its protein is CASSQETENTEAFF.

V usage is TRBV5-1 and J usage is TRBJ1-5; D is undetermined. Germline V gives CDR1 SGHRS, CDR2 YFSETQ. Trimming removed 3 bases from V and 5 bases from J, with 9 bases in between. The CDR3 has 13 amino acids. The CDR3 DNA sequence: TGCGCCAGCAGCTCGGGAGGAGATCAGCCCCAGCATTTT. Translated, it gives CASSSGGDQPQHF.

This clone was recorded once. The chain joins TRBV11-2 to TRBJ1-1; D unclear. There are 13 residues in the CDR3. Germline V gives CDR1 SGHAT, CDR2 FQNNGV. Trimming stripped 5 bases from V and 4 bases from J, with 11 bases between. The chain's CDR3 is CASSPVEFTEAFF. CDR3 nucleotides: TGTGCCAGCAGCCCGGTGGAGTTCACTGAAGCTTTCTTT.

V is TRBV15 and J is TRBJ1-3; 8 positions match TRBD1. V gave up 2 bases and J gave up 1 base; unmatched junction bases: 25. Germline CDR1 is LNHNV and CDR2 is YYDKDF (reference sequence). CDR3 length equals 23 residues. The CDR3 DNA is TGTGCCACCAGCAGATCAACCTTTGGAAAAGGACAGGGTCCCTTATTTTCTGGAAACACCATATATTTT. Amino acids: CATSRSTFGKGQGPLFSGNTIYF. Together with reference TRBV15 and TRBJ1-3, the CDR3 gives the full variable domain: DAMVIQNPRYQVTQFGKPVTLSCSQTLNHNVMYWYQQKSSQAPKLLFHYYDKDFNNEADTPDNFQSRRPNTSFCFLDIRSPGLGDTAMYLCATSRSTFGKGQGPLFSGNTIYFGEGSWLTVV.

The chain couples TRBV6-5 to TRBJ2-2, with D tentatively TRBD1 (6 bases). Germline CDR1 reads MNHEY; CDR2 reads SVGAGI. The germline V and J ends were trimmed by 0 bases and 3 bases, with 11 bases remaining between them. The CDR3 spans 16 residues. The CDR3 here is CASSYSTGGHTGELFF. CDR3 nucleotide sequence: TGTGCCAGCAGTTACTCGACTGGGGGCCACACCGGGGAGCTGTTTTTT.

The chain has TRBV30 and TRBJ1-2; D possibly corresponds to TRBD1 (5 bases). CDR1 is GTSNPN, CDR2 SVGIG, per germline (reference sequence). This CDR3 has 15 amino acids. V was clipped by 0 bases and J by 7 bases, with 18 bases between them. This CDR3 reads CAWSVQVSPRGGYTF. The CDR3 bases are TGTGCCTGGAGTGTACAGGTCAGCCCTAGGGGTGGCTACACCTTC.

This clone was seen once. The chain combines TRBV15 with TRBJ2-5; TRBD1 aligns across 10 bases. CDR1 and CDR2 from the germline V gene are LNHNV and YYDKDF (reference sequence). The CDR3 loop spans 15 amino acids. V trimming: 6 bases; J trimming: 5 bases; junction bases outside the gene matches: 9. CDR3 sequence: CATRTAPGQGETQYF. As DNA, the CDR3 is TGTGCCACCAGAACCGCACCGGGACAGGGGGAGACCCAGTACTTC.

The V and J genes are TRBV2 and TRBJ1-3; 7 nucleotides line up with TRBD1. In germline, CDR1 is SNHLY, CDR2 FYNNEI. CDR3 length: 12 amino acids. Trimming at V came to 9 bases and at J to 8 bases, leaving 7 bases not matched to a gene. This CDR3 is CASGTAPDTIYF. The CDR3 coding sequence is TGTGCCAGTGGGACAGCTCCAGACACCATATATTTT. Complete variable domain (other parts from reference TRBV2 and TRBJ1-3): EPEVTQTPSHQVTQMGQEVILRCVPISNHLYFYWYRQILGQKVEFLVSFYNNEISEKSEIFDDQFSVERPDGSNFTLKIRSTKLEDSAMYFCASGTAPDTIYFGEGSWLTVV.

The chain recombines TRBV6-1 with TRBJ2-7; 7 bases are shared with TRBD1. The CDR3 has 14 amino acids. Germline trimming cut 0 bases from V and 2 bases from J; bases unmatched to any gene: 1. The germline V gene has CDR1 MNHNS and CDR2 SASEGT. The CDR3: CASSEAGQPYEQYF. DNA of the CDR3: TGTGCCAGCAGTGAAGCGGGACAGCCCTACGAGCAGTACTTC.

CDR3: CASRLLDRAHTEAFF. The CDR3 nucleotides are TGTGCCAGCAGACTTCTCGACAGGGCTCACACTGAAGCTTTCTTT. The J gene is TRBJ1-1, the V gene TRBV6-5; 7 bases match TRBD1. The length of the CDR3 is 15 residues. CDR1 and CDR2 from the germline V gene are MNHEY and SVGAGI. Trimming cost V 6 bases and J 3 bases; bases outside gene matches: 10.

The chain is built from TRBV15 and TRBJ2-3, with D uncertain. The CDR3 is made up of 14 amino acids. Per the germline V gene, CDR1 is LNHNV and CDR2 is YYDKDF (reference sequence). V was pared by 0 bases and J by 0 bases, with 4 bases between. CDR3 DNA: TGTGCCACCAGCAGAGAACGGAGCACAGATACGCAGTATTTT. This sequence encodes CATSRERSTDTQYF.